Following are 10 T cell receptor beta chains from one sample sequenced in a study of pediatric ulcerative colitis. Assay: immunoSEQ multiplex PCR; the TCRdb copy retains only in-frame clones and omits some. The repertoire has tens of thousands of clones, over 70% of them found once; the top ten carry over 3%. One to two pinch biopsies were taken from the rectum during colonoscopy. Sequencing was carried out using gut tissue. These receptors all come from a girl under 18 with moderate ulcerative colitis.

The chain uses TRBV6-5 and TRBJ1-6; D not resolved. Between the trimmed V and J ends, which lost 6 bases and 10 bases, there was a span of 10 bases. Germline assignment: CDR1 MNHEY and CDR2 SVGAGI. There are 12 residues in the CDR3. The CDR3 sequence: CASRGYESPLHF. Here the CDR3 DNA reads TGTGCCAGCAGGGGGTACGAATCACCCCTCCACTTT.

This chain uses TRBV29-1 with TRBJ1-1, with D perhaps matching TRBD1 (5 bases). CDR1 and CDR2 from the germline V gene are SQVTM and ANQGSEA. CDR3 size: 13 residues. V lost 7 bases, J lost 3 bases, and 15 bases lay in between. The DNA for the CDR3 is TGCAGCGGAGGGGAGGCCCCGTACACTGAAGCTTTCTTT. It yields the protein CSGGEAPYTEAFF.

V usage is TRBV6-5 and J usage is TRBJ1-1; maybe TRBD1 (5 bases). Trimming removed 7 bases from V and 2 bases from J, with 14 bases in between. The CDR3 has 14 residues. Germline-derived CDR1 and CDR2 are MNHEY and SVGAGI. The CDR3 is CASNRFGLNTEAFF. In nucleotides, the CDR3 is TGTGCCAGCAACAGGTTCGGCCTAAACACTGAAGCTTTCTTT.

The chain recombines TRBV29-1 with TRBJ2-3; the match to TRBD2 covers 12 bases. Germline trimming cut 7 bases from V and 5 bases from J; bases unmatched to any gene: 7. This CDR3 has 14 amino acids. Germline lookup yields CDR1 SQVTM and CDR2 ANQGSEA. This chain's CDR3 is CSASSGRALDTQYF. The CDR3 DNA sequence: TGCAGCGCCTCTAGCGGGAGGGCCCTAGATACGCAGTATTTT.

This chain joins TRBV5-1 and TRBJ1-2, with D possibly being TRBD1 (6 bases). Trimming removed 1 base at V and 3 bases at J, with 10 bases between. Germline V lookup: CDR1 SGHRS, CDR2 YFSETQ. CDR3 size: 14 residues. CDR3 in amino acids: CASSLSGGDYGYTF. DNA for the CDR3: TGCGCCAGCAGCTTGTCCGGGGGCGACTATGGCTACACCTTC.

The chain uses TRBV30 and TRBJ2-7, with 7 bases matching TRBD1. The CDR3 has 12 amino acids. V lost 2 bases, J lost 6 bases, and 4 bases stayed unmatched. Germline CDR1 is GTSNPN and CDR2 is SVGIG (reference sequence). The CDR3 region has the DNA TGTGCCTGGAGTACAGGGGCGGGCGAGCAGTACTTC. It specifies CAWSTGAGEQYF.

This clone was found once. The chain recombines TRBV5-1 with TRBJ1-3; 7 bases fit TRBD1. Unmatched junction bases numbered 5, after V lost 3 bases and J lost 2 bases. CDR1 is SGHRS, CDR2 YFSETQ, per germline. The CDR3 consists of 15 residues. The CDR3 bases are TGCGCCAGCAGCTCCTCGACAGGGACTGGAAACACCATATATTTT. It codes for CASSSSTGTGNTIYF.

This clone was seen only once. V and J are TRBV5-1 and TRBJ2-1, with D unresolved. The V end lost 2 bases, the J end lost 9 bases, and 12 bases lay between the germline ends. Germline V gene data show CDR1 as SGHRS and CDR2 as YFSETQ. This CDR3 comprises 13 residues. CDR3 residues: CASSFGMPGEQFF. The CDR3 bases are TGCGCCAGCAGCTTTGGGATGCCTGGTGAGCAGTTCTTC.

This sequence joins TRBV5-4 and TRBJ2-7; 11 nucleotides match TRBD2. This CDR3 has 14 amino acids. V lost 5 bases, J lost 4 bases, and 5 bases stayed unmatched. Germline CDR1 SGHNT, CDR2 YYREEE (reference sequence). The chain's CDR3 is CASRIAGGPYEQYF. The DNA for the CDR3 is TGTGCCAGCAGAATAGCGGGGGGGCCATACGAGCAGTACTTC.

The rearrangement joins TRBV15 to TRBJ1-2; weak D call: TRBD1 (6 bases). V gave up 1 base and J gave up 8 bases, with 14 bases separating them. Germline CDR1 and CDR2: LNHNV and YYDKDF (reference sequence). The CDR3 consists of 14 residues. The CDR3 DNA follows: TGTGCCACCAGCAGAGTCCCGGGGGCGGGGGGCTACACCTTC. Its protein product is CATSRVPGAGGYTF.